Listed below are T cell receptor beta chains from one sample, sequenced in a study of identical twins. TCRdb called the 5' RACE reads again in MiXCR, with one record for every CDR3 protein. The sample records 450,000 or so distinct CDR3 sequences, 13% to 15% being singletons. The same sample was also studied in work on yellow fever vaccine responses in identical twins.

Sequencing used CD4+ T cells sorted from blood. The origin of the receptors is a young woman in good health. CDR3s include the opening cysteine and the closing phenylalanine or tryptophan. A D gene is named only where the DNA matches it firmly. Part of the rows lack a size; the others show once, few, many or a class for expanded clones.

V gene: TRBV19
D gene: -
clone size: few
J gene: TRBJ2-2
CDR3 protein: CASSNWVTGELFF
CDR3 DNA: TGTGCCAGTAGTAATTGGGTCACCGGGGAGCTGTTTTTT

V gene: TRBV20-1
D gene: -
clone size: many
J gene: TRBJ2-1
CDR3 protein: CSAPVGTERQFF
CDR3 DNA: TGCAGTGCCCCCGTAGGGACGGAAAGGCAGTTCTTC

V gene: TRBV20-1
D gene: TRBD1
clone size: few
J gene: TRBJ1-5
CDR3 protein: CSASSRGLSNQPQHF
CDR3 DNA: TGCAGTGCTAGTAGCAGGGGGCTAAGCAATCAGCCCCAGCATTTT

V gene: TRBV12-3/TRBV12-4
D gene: -
clone size: -
J gene: TRBJ2-5
CDR3 protein: CASSLTPETQYF
CDR3 DNA: TGTGCCAGCAGTTTGACCCCAGAGACCCAGTACTTC

V gene: TRBV18
D gene: -
clone size: -
J gene: TRBJ2-7
CDR3 protein: CASSPDRQSYEQYF
CDR3 DNA: TGTGCCAGCTCACCAGACAGACAATCCTACGAGCAGTACTTC

V gene: TRBV6-1
D gene: -
clone size: -
J gene: TRBJ2-5
CDR3 protein: CASKVAGNQETQYF
CDR3 DNA: TGTGCCAGCAAGGTCGCAGGTAACCAAGAGACCCAGTACTTC

V gene: TRBV7-3
D gene: -
clone size: -
J gene: TRBJ2-1
CDR3 protein: CASSLTTSGPTEQFF
CDR3 DNA: TGTGCCAGCAGCTTAACGACCAGCGGACCGACTGAGCAGTTCTTC

V gene: TRBV6-2/TRBV6-3
D gene: TRBD1
clone size: few
J gene: TRBJ2-7
CDR3 protein: CASIRTGSHEQYF
CDR3 DNA: TGTGCCAGCATCCGGACAGGGTCACACGAGCAGTACTTC

V gene: TRBV12-3/TRBV12-4
D gene: -
clone size: few
J gene: TRBJ1-6
CDR3 protein: CASSLSNGPYSPLHF
CDR3 DNA: TGTGCCAGCAGTTTATCGAACGGCCCGTACTCACCCCTCCACTTT

V gene: TRBV12-3/TRBV12-4
D gene: -
clone size: few
J gene: TRBJ1-3
CDR3 protein: CASSLLGGNTIYF
CDR3 DNA: TGTGCCAGCAGTTTACTGGGGGGAAACACCATATATTTT

V gene: TRBV12-3/TRBV12-4
D gene: -
clone size: -
J gene: TRBJ1-2
CDR3 protein: CASSSSGNYGYTF
CDR3 DNA: TGTGCCAGCAGTTCATCCGGGAACTATGGCTACACCTTC

V gene: TRBV12-3/TRBV12-4
D gene: TRBD1
clone size: -
J gene: TRBJ1-2
CDR3 protein: CASSLYPPGGQNYGYTF
CDR3 DNA: TGTGCCAGCAGTTTATACCCCCCAGGGGGACAGAACTATGGCTACACCTTC

V gene: TRBV4-2
D gene: -
clone size: many
J gene: TRBJ1-5
CDR3 protein: CASSQATSGSNQPQHF
CDR3 DNA: TGTGCCAGCAGCCAGGCAACATCAGGGAGCAATCAGCCCCAGCATTTT

V gene: TRBV6-1
D gene: -
clone size: once
J gene: TRBJ2-7
CDR3 protein: CASSEAAYEQYF
CDR3 DNA: TGTGCCAGCAGTGAAGCCGCCTACGAGCAGTACTTC

V gene: TRBV3-1
D gene: TRBD2
clone size: -
J gene: TRBJ2-1
CDR3 protein: CASRLLSGTSYNEQFF
CDR3 DNA: TGTGCCAGCAGGCTTTTAAGCGGGACTTCCTACAATGAGCAGTTCTTC

V gene: TRBV20-1
D gene: -
clone size: -
J gene: TRBJ2-1
CDR3 protein: CSARDQRRPLGEQFF
CDR3 DNA: TGCAGTGCTAGAGATCAGCGGAGACCCCTGGGTGAGCAGTTCTTC

V gene: TRBV5-1
D gene: -
clone size: -
J gene: TRBJ2-2
CDR3 protein: CASSSSGSANTGELFF
CDR3 DNA: TGCGCCAGCAGCTCCTCAGGATCAGCGAACACCGGGGAGCTGTTTTTT

V gene: TRBV5-1
D gene: -
clone size: -
J gene: TRBJ1-5
CDR3 protein: CASRYAPLQPQHF
CDR3 DNA: TGCGCCAGCAGATATGCCCCTCTTCAGCCCCAGCATTTT

V gene: TRBV20-1
D gene: TRBD1
clone size: -
J gene: TRBJ1-5
CDR3 protein: CSAGLTGGHNQPQHF
CDR3 DNA: TGCAGTGCTGGGTTGACAGGGGGCCACAATCAGCCCCAGCATTTT

V gene: TRBV24-1
D gene: -
clone size: -
J gene: TRBJ2-3
CDR3 protein: CATSADGAVATDTQYF
CDR3 DNA: TGTGCCACCAGTGCTGACGGGGCGGTGGCAACAGATACGCAGTATTTT

V gene: TRBV5-1
D gene: TRBD1
clone size: many
J gene: TRBJ2-1
CDR3 protein: CASSLPKTGVGFYNEQFF
CDR3 DNA: TGCGCCAGCAGCTTGCCTAAAACAGGGGTAGGGTTCTACAATGAGCAGTTCTTC

V gene: TRBV3-1
D gene: TRBD1
clone size: few
J gene: TRBJ2-2
CDR3 protein: CASSLLGQVTGELFF
CDR3 DNA: TGTGCCAGCAGCCTATTGGGACAGGTGACCGGGGAGCTGTTTTTT

V gene: TRBV18
D gene: -
clone size: few
J gene: TRBJ2-1
CDR3 protein: CASSETPWLFF
CDR3 DNA: TGTGCCAGCTCAGAAACACCTTGGCTGTTCTTC

V gene: TRBV9
D gene: TRBD1
clone size: many
J gene: TRBJ1-3
CDR3 protein: CASSVSPGTASGNTIYF
CDR3 DNA: TGTGCCAGCAGCGTATCCCCAGGGACAGCCTCTGGAAACACCATATATTTT

V gene: TRBV7-9
D gene: TRBD1
clone size: -
J gene: TRBJ1-2
CDR3 protein: CASSQGGSDGYTF
CDR3 DNA: TGTGCCAGCAGCCAGGGGGGATCGGATGGCTACACCTTC

V gene: TRBV12-3/TRBV12-4
D gene: -
clone size: many
J gene: TRBJ1-1
CDR3 protein: CASSFLVGSLFTEAFF
CDR3 DNA: TGTGCCAGCAGTTTTTTGGTTGGCAGCTTATTCACTGAAGCTTTCTTT

V gene: TRBV18
D gene: TRBD1
clone size: -
J gene: TRBJ1-1
CDR3 protein: CATTTGGGTEAFF
CDR3 DNA: TGTGCCACCACTACAGGGGGCGGCACTGAAGCTTTCTTT

V gene: TRBV5-1
D gene: -
clone size: -
J gene: TRBJ2-2
CDR3 protein: CASSLGLQGRAGELFF
CDR3 DNA: TGCGCCAGCAGCCTTGGTTTGCAGGGGAGGGCCGGGGAGCTGTTTTTT

V gene: TRBV6-2/TRBV6-3
D gene: -
clone size: -
J gene: TRBJ2-7
CDR3 protein: CASSYAAYEQYF
CDR3 DNA: TGTGCCAGCAGTTACGCCGCGTACGAGCAGTACTTC

V gene: TRBV7-2
D gene: TRBD2
clone size: few
J gene: TRBJ2-1
CDR3 protein: CASSLVRTRYNEQFF
CDR3 DNA: TGTGCCAGCAGCTTAGTCCGGACTAGGTACAATGAGCAGTTCTTC

V gene: TRBV10-3
D gene: TRBD2
clone size: many
J gene: TRBJ2-1
CDR3 protein: CATGAGSGGTSEQFF
CDR3 DNA: TGTGCCACGGGGGCCGGGAGCGGGGGGACGAGTGAGCAGTTCTTC

V gene: TRBV7-9
D gene: -
clone size: few
J gene: TRBJ2-2
CDR3 protein: CASRRLGGSANTGELFF
CDR3 DNA: TGTGCCAGCAGAAGGCTCGGGGGCTCGGCGAACACCGGGGAGCTGTTTTTT

V gene: TRBV7-8
D gene: -
clone size: -
J gene: TRBJ2-7
CDR3 protein: CASSFNIGEVWAPEQYF
CDR3 DNA: TGTGCCAGCAGCTTTAACATAGGGGAGGTCTGGGCTCCCGAGCAGTACTTC

V gene: TRBV10-3
D gene: TRBD1
clone size: many
J gene: TRBJ1-1
CDR3 protein: CAISESGGGTEAFF
CDR3 DNA: TGTGCCATCAGTGAATCAGGGGGCGGCACTGAAGCTTTCTTT

V gene: TRBV7-8
D gene: -
clone size: -
J gene: TRBJ2-1
CDR3 protein: CASSGTNEQFF
CDR3 DNA: TGTGCCAGCAGCGGGACGAATGAGCAGTTCTTC

V gene: TRBV2
D gene: -
clone size: few
J gene: TRBJ2-1
CDR3 protein: CASLAQFGNEQFF
CDR3 DNA: TGTGCCAGCCTCGCCCAGTTCGGCAATGAGCAGTTCTTC

V gene: TRBV7-2
D gene: -
clone size: many
J gene: TRBJ2-3
CDR3 protein: CASSLAWVASDTQYF
CDR3 DNA: TGTGCCAGCAGCTTAGCATGGGTTGCGTCAGATACGCAGTATTTT

V gene: TRBV10-3
D gene: TRBD2
clone size: few
J gene: TRBJ2-3
CDR3 protein: CAISEDLGGGNTQYF
CDR3 DNA: TGTGCCATCAGTGAGGATCTGGGGGGGGGAAATACGCAGTATTTT

V gene: TRBV6-2/TRBV6-3
D gene: TRBD1
clone size: -
J gene: TRBJ2-5
CDR3 protein: CASRRPGTGGGTQYF
CDR3 DNA: TGTGCCAGCAGGAGACCCGGGACAGGGGGGGGGACCCAGTACTTC

V gene: TRBV5-1
D gene: TRBD2
clone size: many
J gene: TRBJ2-3
CDR3 protein: CASSRSQRGDTDTQYF
CDR3 DNA: TGCGCCAGCAGCCGGTCCCAACGGGGGGATACAGATACGCAGTATTTT

V gene: TRBV7-3
D gene: -
clone size: -
J gene: TRBJ2-1
CDR3 protein: CASSLTMGHEQFF
CDR3 DNA: TGTGCCAGCAGCTTAACGATGGGCCATGAGCAGTTCTTC

V gene: TRBV28
D gene: TRBD2
clone size: -
J gene: TRBJ2-3
CDR3 protein: CASSIGTSGITDTQYF
CDR3 DNA: TGTGCCAGCAGTATCGGGACTAGCGGAATAACAGATACGCAGTATTTT

V gene: TRBV12-3/TRBV12-4
D gene: -
clone size: many
J gene: TRBJ2-1
CDR3 protein: CASLASLYNEQFF
CDR3 DNA: TGTGCCAGTCTAGCATCATTATACAATGAGCAGTTCTTC

V gene: TRBV20-1
D gene: TRBD2
clone size: few
J gene: TRBJ2-2
CDR3 protein: CSARRPGLANTGELFF
CDR3 DNA: TGCAGTGCTAGGCGCCCGGGACTAGCGAACACCGGGGAGCTGTTTTTT

V gene: TRBV18
D gene: TRBD1
clone size: -
J gene: TRBJ2-7
CDR3 protein: CASGDSPSYEQYF
CDR3 DNA: TGTGCCAGCGGGGACAGTCCCTCCTACGAGCAGTACTTC

V gene: TRBV10-3
D gene: TRBD1
clone size: many
J gene: TRBJ1-6
CDR3 protein: CAISERSGTGLSPNSPLHF
CDR3 DNA: TGTGCCATCAGTGAGCGTTCTGGGACAGGGCTGTCCCCTAATTCACCCCTCCACTTT

V gene: TRBV7-8
D gene: -
clone size: few
J gene: TRBJ1-1
CDR3 protein: CASIPPPAFF
CDR3 DNA: TGTGCCAGCATCCCGCCCCCCGCTTTCTTT

V gene: TRBV5-1
D gene: TRBD1
clone size: -
J gene: TRBJ2-2
CDR3 protein: CASSLVPGTGGLQANTGELFF
CDR3 DNA: TGCGCCAGCAGCTTGGTGCCCGGGACAGGGGGCCTTCAAGCGAACACCGGGGAGCTGTTTTTT

V gene: TRBV5-1
D gene: -
clone size: few
J gene: TRBJ2-7
CDR3 protein: CASSLMSVASRGYEQYF
CDR3 DNA: TGCGCCAGCAGCTTGATGAGCGTCGCGAGTAGGGGTTACGAGCAGTACTTC

V gene: TRBV7-2
D gene: -
clone size: few
J gene: TRBJ1-5
CDR3 protein: CASSLDGQGDQPQHF
CDR3 DNA: TGTGCCAGCAGCTTAGACGGTCAGGGTGATCAGCCCCAGCATTTT

V gene: TRBV20-1
D gene: TRBD2
clone size: -
J gene: TRBJ2-7
CDR3 protein: CSASTSGRAGNEQYF
CDR3 DNA: TGCAGTGCCTCGACTAGCGGGAGGGCCGGGAACGAGCAGTACTTC

V gene: TRBV12-3/TRBV12-4
D gene: -
clone size: many
J gene: TRBJ1-1
CDR3 protein: CASSFGKGNTEAFF
CDR3 DNA: TGTGCCAGCAGTTTTGGGAAGGGGAACACTGAAGCTTTCTTT

V gene: TRBV7-2
D gene: -
clone size: -
J gene: TRBJ2-3
CDR3 protein: CASSFSSDTQYF
CDR3 DNA: TGTGCCAGCAGCTTCTCTTCAGATACGCAGTATTTT

V gene: TRBV20-1
D gene: -
clone size: -
J gene: TRBJ2-2
CDR3 protein: CSASPVGTSNTGELFF
CDR3 DNA: TGCAGTGCTAGCCCTGTAGGGACTTCCAACACCGGGGAGCTGTTTTTT